Presented here are 19 T cell receptor beta chains from one specimen sequenced in a study of CD8+ T cells in alopecia areata. Reverse transcription of extracted RNA yielded cDNA, which provided the sequencing template. Profiling relied on immunoSEQ multiplex PCR, and the TCRdb table lists in-frame clones only, not all of them. Among under 20,000 clones listed, around 62% were seen once. Peripheral blood and lesional scalp punch biopsies were taken from alopecia areata patients. The source material was skin, sampled at week 0. Receptors were obtained from a human donor with alopecia areata.

This clone was seen a handful of times. This chain connects TRBV13 to TRBJ2-3; 10 positions match TRBD2. This CDR3 is 15 amino acids long. V lost 5 bases and J lost 4; bases outside the gene matches: 6. Germline values: CDR1 PRHDT, CDR2 FYEKMQ (reference sequence). Here the CDR3 reads CASSVGSGGPDTQYF. The CDR3, as DNA: TGTGCCAGCAGCGTCGGTAGCGGGGGGCCAGATACGCAGTATTTT.

This clone has a handful of counts. The chain combines TRBV18 with TRBJ2-6; tentatively, D is TRBD2 (6 bases). Between the trimmed V and J ends, which lost 3 bases and 3 bases, there was a span of 6 bases. This CDR3 is 14 amino acids long. The germline V gene encodes CDR1 KGHSH and CDR2 LQKENI. The CDR3 reads CASSPGGGANVLTF. The CDR3 DNA reads as TGTGCCAGCTCACCGGGAGGTGGGGCCAACGTCCTGACTTTC. The full variable domain, rest sourced from reference TRBV18 and TRBJ2-6, is NAGVMQNPRHLVRRRGQEARLRCSPMKGHSHVYWYRQLPEEGLKFMVYLQKENIIDESGMPKERFSAEFPKEGPSILRIQQVVRGDSAAYFCASSPGGGANVLTFGAGSRLTVL.

The gene calls are TRBV11-3 and TRBJ2-1; no definite D call. The germline V gene has CDR1 SGHNT and CDR2 YENEEA. The CDR3 runs to 16 residues. V lost 3 bases to trimming and J lost 5 bases, with 17 bases between them. The CDR3 bases are TGTGCCAGCAGCTTCAAGATGGGTACGATGCACAATGAGCAGTTCTTC. Translation gives CASSFKMGTMHNEQFF.

The rearrangement uses TRBV4-2 and TRBJ2-3; D remains ambiguous. The CDR3 is 15 residues long. The ends were cut back, 0 bases at V and 2 bases at J, with 9 bases in the middle. The germline gives CDR1 LGHNA, CDR2 YNFKEQ. CDR3 nucleotide sequence: TGTGCCAGCAGCCAAGAGGTAGCTTCCACAGATACGCAGTATTTT. Protein sequence: CASSQEVASTDTQYF.

The chain joins TRBV5-4 to TRBJ2-3; D perhaps matches TRBD2 (6 bases). The CDR3 contains 14 residues. With 4 bases removed from V and 0 bases from J, the gap between germline ends came to 9 bases. The V gene's germline CDR1 is SGHNT and CDR2 YYREEE (reference sequence). The CDR3 nucleotides are TGTGCCAGCAGCCCGGGAGCTAGCACAGATACGCAGTATTTT. Protein product: CASSPGASTDTQYF.

The V and J genes are TRBV5-5 and TRBJ2-5, with D perhaps TRBD2 (6 bases). Germline assignment: CDR1 SGHKS and CDR2 YYEKEE (reference sequence). This CDR3 region has 15 residues. V lost 2 bases and J lost 5, with 16 bases in between. CDR3 DNA: TGTGCCAGCAGCTTTGGATCGGGACTTTTCGAGACCCAGTACTTC. Amino acid sequence: CASSFGSGLFETQYF.

This clone was counted only a few times. The chain joins TRBV7-9 to TRBJ1-5; D gene ambiguous. The CDR3 contains 15 residues. V shed 6 bases and J shed 8 bases, with 20 bases lying between them. Germline values: CDR1 SEHNR, CDR2 FQNEAQ (reference sequence). In DNA, the CDR3 is TGTGCCAGCAGGGAACTGGACGCCGGTAGGGAGCCCCAGCATTTT. Amino acids: CASRELDAGREPQHF.

The chain employs TRBV7-8 and TRBJ2-1, with D possibly being TRBD2 (6 bases). CDR3 length: 14 residues. From germline, CDR1 is SGHVS and CDR2 FQNEAQ. V dropped 5 bases and J dropped 4 bases, with 12 bases sitting between them. This CDR3 is CASSRSGRYNEQFF. The CDR3 DNA follows: TGTGCCAGCAGCCGAAGCGGGCGATACAATGAGCAGTTCTTC.

This chain links TRBV14 with TRBJ2-4; tentatively, D is TRBD1 (6 bases). CDR3 length: 16 amino acids. Between the trimmed V and J ends, which lost 1 base and 1 base, there was a span of 11 bases. CDR1 and CDR2 (germline): SGHDN, FVKESK. The CDR3 loop is CASSQGTQGAKNIQYF. CDR3 nucleotides: TGTGCCAGCAGCCAAGGGACCCAGGGGGCCAAAAACATTCAGTACTTC.

The chain joins TRBV6-5 to TRBJ1-4; D possibly corresponds to TRBD1 (6 bases). Germline CDR1 is MNHEY and CDR2 is SVGAGI. Trimming shortened V by 2 bases and J by 7 bases, and 14 bases separated the two germline ends. CDR3 length: 15 amino acids. CDR3 loop: CASSYIGGRGEKLFF. CDR3 coding DNA: TGTGCCAGCAGTTACATCGGGGGGCGGGGTGAAAAACTGTTTTTT.

The gene calls are TRBV7-2 and TRBJ1-1, with D hard to call. The CDR3 is 16 residues long. CDR1 is SGHTA and CDR2 is FQGNSA in the germline V gene. V was cut by 5 bases and J by 0 bases, with 16 bases left in between. CDR3 residues: CASSHTRTGMNTEAFF. In nucleotides, the CDR3 is TGTGCCAGCAGCCATACTCGTACCGGTATGAACACTGAAGCTTTCTTT. The complete variable domain, with remaining parts taken from reference TRBV7-2 and TRBJ1-1, reads GAGVSQSPSNKVTEKGKDVELRCDPISGHTALYWYRQSLGQGLEFLIYFQGNSAPDKSGLPSDRFSAERTGGSVSTLTIQRTQQEDSAVYLCASSHTRTGMNTEAFFGQGTRLTVV.

The chain uses TRBV5-4 and TRBJ2-3; 9 nucleotides line up with TRBD2. After removal of 3 bases from V and 4 bases from J, the junction contained 6 bases not matched to a gene. The germline V gene encodes CDR1 SGHNT and CDR2 YYREEE (reference sequence). The CDR3 sequence is 15 residues long. The CDR3 here is CASSSRLAEADTQYF. DNA for the CDR3: TGTGCCAGCAGCTCCCGACTAGCGGAGGCAGATACGCAGTATTTT.

In this sample, this clone turned up a few times. This chain links TRBV6-1 with TRBJ2-2, with unresolved D. Trimming removed 10 bases at V and 5 bases at J, with 14 bases between. Germline V CDR1 and CDR2: MNHNS, SASEGT. The CDR3 covers 13 residues. This chain's CDR3 is CATGQSPTGELFF. CDR3 DNA: TGTGCCACGGGTCAGTCCCCGACCGGGGAGCTGTTTTTT.

V usage is TRBV7-9 and J usage is TRBJ2-1; 9 bases line up with TRBD2. J gave up 4 bases and V 4 bases, and 14 bases lay outside the gene matches. The CDR3 is 18 amino acids. Germline V CDR1 and CDR2: SEHNR, FQNEAQ (reference sequence). CDR3 sequence (DNA): TGTGCCAGCAGCTCCTCCCGGGGCGGGGGGGCAGTTTACAATGAGCAGTTCTTC. Encoded protein: CASSSSRGGGAVYNEQFF.

The chain couples TRBV7-2 to TRBJ2-3; TRBD2 matches at 8 bases. CDR3 size: 15 residues. From germline, CDR1 is SGHTA and CDR2 FQGNSA. The V and J ends lost 3 bases and 3 bases, in that order; junction bases with no gene match: 5. Written as DNA, the CDR3 is TGTGCCAGCAGCTTCCACGGGGGGGTGACAGATACGCAGTATTTT. It specifies CASSFHGGVTDTQYF.

This chain links TRBV5-4 with TRBJ2-7; TRBD2 matches at 9 bases. The CDR3 length is 14 residues. V shed 5 bases, J shed 2 bases, and the junction held 5 bases outside the gene matches. Germline CDR1 is SGHNT and CDR2 is YYREEE (reference sequence). The CDR3 coding sequence is TGTGCCAGCAGGAAAGCGGGGGGCGCCTACGAGCAGTACTTC. This translates into CASRKAGGAYEQYF.

The V gene is TRBV6-6, the J gene TRBJ2-3, with D perhaps TRBD1 or TRBD2 (5 bases each). V was clipped by 4 bases and J by 3 bases, with 14 bases between them. The CDR3 runs 15 residues. Germline V gene sequence: CDR1 MNHNY, CDR2 SVGAGI (reference sequence). The CDR3 nucleotides are TGTGCCAGCAGTTTGGGGGACGGCATTACAGATACGCAGTATTTT. Its translation is CASSLGDGITDTQYF.

The chain carries TRBV2 and TRBJ1-5, with a tentative D call TRBD1 (6 bases). V lost 1 base, J lost 7 bases, and 14 bases lay in between. The length of the CDR3 is 15 residues. Per the germline V gene, CDR1 is SNHLY and CDR2 is FYNNEI. As DNA, the CDR3 is TGTGCCAGCAGTGAAGACGCAACAGGGACCCAGCCCCAGCATTTT. Amino acids: CASSEDATGTQPQHF.

This clone was observed a few times. This chain connects TRBV7-2 to TRBJ2-3; a possible D gene is TRBD2 (5 bases). The CDR3 sequence is 16 residues long. V lost 5 bases, J lost 5 bases, and 20 bases lay in between. Germline CDR1 and CDR2: SGHTA and FQGNSA. CDR3 residues: CASSQRFSEEGDTQYF. The CDR3 bases are TGTGCCAGCAGCCAGAGGTTTAGCGAGGAAGGAGATACGCAGTATTTT.